A selection of T cell receptor beta chains follows, all from one sample in a study of response to subunit inactivated influenza vaccine. In TCRdb, the RT-PCR reads were re-called with MiXCR into one record per CDR3 protein. Of approximately 230,000 distinct CDR3 sequences listed, 12% are singletons. The sample in question was non-naive T cells sorted from PBMCs, obtained 14 to 15 days before vaccination. The source of these receptors is a man aged 50 or older who received an inactivated influenza vaccine. Each CDR3 is given with its conserved first and last residue. A D gene is named only where the DNA matches it firmly. The size field is filled for only some rows; it gives once, few, many or a size class.

size: -; J: TRBJ2-3; D: TRBD2; V: TRBV5-5; DNA: TGTGCCAGCAGCTTGGCCCTAGCGGGAGGAGATACGCAGTATTTT; CDR3: CASSLALAGGDTQYF
size: many; J: TRBJ2-1; D: -; V: TRBV28; DNA: TGTGCGGGGTCTAAACTGAATGAGCAGTTCTTC; CDR3: CAGSKLNEQFF
size: few; J: TRBJ1-2; D: -; V: TRBV28; DNA: TGTGCCAGCAGATTACGATCTAACTATGGCTACACCTTC; CDR3: CASRLRSNYGYTF
size: -; J: TRBJ1-2; D: -; V: TRBV30; DNA: TGTGCCTGGAGGACGTCAGTCCTCAGCTACACCTTC; CDR3: CAWRTSVLSYTF
size: -; J: TRBJ1-2; D: -; V: TRBV12-3/TRBV12-4; DNA: TGTGCCAGCAGTTCCGGGTCGCGGTATGGCTACACCTTC; CDR3: CASSSGSRYGYTF
size: many; J: TRBJ2-1; D: -; V: TRBV12-3/TRBV12-4; DNA: TGTGCCAGCAGTTTAGACAGGGTTGCTTCAAATGAGCAGTTCTTC; CDR3: CASSLDRVASNEQFF
size: many; J: TRBJ2-1; D: TRBD2; V: TRBV7-8; DNA: TGTGCCAGCAGCTTAGGGTGGACTAGCGGGAGGGCTAATAGTGAGCAGTTCTTC; CDR3: CASSLGWTSGRANSEQFF
size: many; J: TRBJ1-6; D: -; V: TRBV6-1; DNA: TGTGCCAGCACCGAAACCAGGAATTCACCCCTCCACTTT; CDR3: CASTETRNSPLHF
size: few; J: TRBJ1-1; D: -; V: TRBV7-2; DNA: TGTGCCAGCAGCGGACAGCGAAACACTGAAGCTTTCTTT; CDR3: CASSGQRNTEAFF
size: many; J: TRBJ1-4; D: -; V: TRBV12-3/TRBV12-4; DNA: TGTGCCAGCACGGGATTGGAGGAAAAACTGTTTTTT; CDR3: CASTGLEEKLFF
size: many; J: TRBJ2-6; D: -; V: TRBV10-3; DNA: TGTGCCATCAGTGACAGGCCCAGCTCTGGGGCCAACGTCCTGACTTTC; CDR3: CAISDRPSSGANVLTF
size: few; J: TRBJ1-3; D: -; V: TRBV20-1; DNA: TGCAGTGCTAGACCCCCCGGCGCCTTGGGGAACACCATATATTTT; CDR3: CSARPPGALGNTIYF
size: many; J: TRBJ2-1; D: TRBD2; V: TRBV11-2; DNA: TGTGCCAGCAGCCTACTCCGCGGGAGCAATGAGCAGTTCTTC; CDR3: CASSLLRGSNEQFF
size: -; J: TRBJ2-1; D: TRBD1; V: TRBV11-2; DNA: TGTGCCAGCAGCTCTCGTTTTTTAACCGGGACAGGGGCCAGCTCCTACAATGAGCAGTTCTTC; CDR3: CASSSRFLTGTGASSYNEQFF